Each of the 26 T cell receptor beta chains below was sequenced from the same sample in a study of CD8 T cells in ankylosing spondylitis. One entry per CDR3 protein, called by TCRdb with MiXCR from the 5' RACE reads. The sample records under 450,000 distinct CDR3 sequences, about 20% being singletons. The sequenced material came from blood, either unsorted or a sorted T cell fraction (not recorded which). Every receptor here comes from a male donor with ankylosing spondylitis or in good health (not recorded which).

This clonotype was observed a few times. The chain joins TRBV6-1 to TRBJ1-3, with unresolved D. Germline lookup yields CDR1 MNHNS and CDR2 SASEGT. The length of the CDR3 is 15 residues. V lost 1 base and J lost 1, with 8 bases in between. CDR3 DNA sequence: TGTGCCAGCAGTGAAGGAGGGCCTTCTGGAAACACCATATATTTT. It encodes CASSEGGPSGNTIYF.

The V call is TRBV4-1, the J call TRBJ1-1; D remains ambiguous. CDR1 and CDR2 (germline): MGHRA, YSYEKL. This CDR3 contains 14 residues. V lost 4 bases to trimming and J lost 0 bases, with 9 bases between them. The CDR3 region has the DNA TGCGCCAGCAGCCTAAGAAACGTGAACACTGAAGCTTTCTTT. Translation: CASSLRNVNTEAFF.

The J gene is TRBJ2-3, the V gene TRBV20-1; possibly TRBD1 for D (5 bases). The V and J ends lost 1 base and 5 bases respectively, with 13 bases between them. Germline lookup yields CDR1 DFQATT and CDR2 SNEGSKA (reference sequence). The CDR3 spans 14 residues. The CDR3 bases are TGCAGTGCTAGAGTTTCAGGGCTGGAAGATACGCAGTATTTT. This translates into CSARVSGLEDTQYF.

This clonotype has a handful of counts. The chain is built from TRBV20-1 and TRBJ1-2; a possible D gene is TRBD1 (5 bases). Germline V CDR1 and CDR2: DFQATT, SNEGSKA (reference sequence). Trimming pared 0 bases from V and 2 bases from J, leaving 10 bases between. The CDR3 is 14 residues long. Written as DNA, the CDR3 is TGCAGTGCTAGAGAGTTTGGGGCCAACTATGGCTACACCTTC. Its protein is CSAREFGANYGYTF.

The chain links TRBV9 to TRBJ2-1; 8 positions agree with TRBD2. CDR1 is SGDLS and CDR2 is YYNGEE in the germline V gene. J was trimmed by 4 bases and V by 1 base; bases with no gene match: 10. This CDR3 region has 17 residues. CDR3 nucleotides: TGTGCCAGCAGCGTATCATCTCGGGGGGGCACATACAATGAGCAGTTCTTC. This translates into CASSVSSRGGTYNEQFF.

The chain recombines TRBV12-3 or TRBV12-4 with TRBJ2-7; 8 bases are a match to TRBD2. V was clipped by 4 bases and J by 4 bases; unmatched bases: 9. CDR3 length: 15 amino acids. Written as DNA, the CDR3 is TGTGCCAGCAGTTACGGGACTAGTTCTGTGTACGAGCAGTACTTC. Encoded protein: CASSYGTSSVYEQYF.

This clonotype was found a few times. This chain uses TRBV15 with TRBJ2-2; D is uncertain. Germline-derived CDR1 and CDR2 are LNHNV and YYDKDF (reference sequence). The germline V and J ends were trimmed by 0 bases and 2 bases, with 7 bases remaining between them. The CDR3 spans 15 residues. Here the CDR3 DNA reads TGTGCCACCAGCAGAGATCTCCCAAACACCGGGGAGCTGTTTTTT. The encoded protein is CATSRDLPNTGELFF.

J is TRBJ2-3 and V is TRBV7-9; TRBD1 might be the D (6 bases). Germline V lookup: CDR1 SEHNR, CDR2 FQNEAQ (reference sequence). The CDR3 is 15 amino acids. V lost 2 bases and J 6 bases, leaving 15 bases between the germline ends. The DNA for the CDR3 is TGTGCCAGCAGCTTATGGGACAATACCTGGGATACGCAGTATTTT. Protein product: CASSLWDNTWDTQYF.

The rearrangement uses TRBV27 and TRBJ2-5; 10 positions match TRBD2. Germline values: CDR1 MNHEY, CDR2 SMNVEV (reference sequence). CDR3 size: 14 residues. With V trimmed by 6 bases and J by 5 bases, 6 bases remained unmatched. CDR3 in amino acids: CASRKSGGVETQYF. The CDR3 DNA sequence: TGTGCCAGCAGGAAAAGCGGGGGGGTTGAGACCCAGTACTTC.

This clonotype was detected a few times. V and J are TRBV11-2 and TRBJ2-7, with no clear D. Germline V gene lookup returns CDR1 SGHAT and CDR2 FQNNGV. The CDR3 runs to 15 residues. V gave up 1 base and J gave up 7 bases, with 17 bases separating them. CDR3 amino acids: CASSLGPGLVEEQYF. The CDR3 bases are TGTGCCAGCAGCTTAGGTCCAGGCCTAGTCGAAGAGCAGTACTTC.

The chain combines TRBV7-9 with TRBJ1-1; the D is unclear. The CDR3 extends over 12 amino acids. V was trimmed by 7 bases and J by 5 bases, leaving 11 bases between them. Per the germline V gene, CDR1 is SEHNR and CDR2 is FQNEAQ (reference sequence). DNA of the CDR3: TGTGCCAGCACGGGAGGGAGGACTGAAGCTTTCTTT. Translation gives CASTGGRTEAFF.

This clonotype was seen more than once but under ten times. The chain is built from TRBV5-5 and TRBJ1-1, with D tentatively TRBD1 (5 bases). The length of the CDR3 is 14 residues. Trimming took 3 bases from V and 0 from J, leaving 9 bases between them. Germline V lookup: CDR1 SGHKS, CDR2 YYEKEE (reference sequence). CDR3 amino acids: CASSSGTLNTEAFF. CDR3 in DNA: TGTGCCAGCAGCTCCGGGACTTTGAACACTGAAGCTTTCTTT.

The V gene is TRBV6-4, the J gene TRBJ2-1; D not resolved. From germline, CDR1 is MRHNA and CDR2 SNTAGT. The CDR3 covers 15 residues. With 3 bases removed from V and 6 bases from J, the gap between germline ends came to 15 bases. CDR3 residues: CASSDGPSSTNEQFF. The CDR3, as DNA: TGTGCCAGCAGTGATGGGCCGTCTTCAACCAATGAGCAGTTCTTC.

V gene TRBV13 combines with J gene TRBJ2-5; 8 bases align to TRBD2. The germline gives CDR1 PRHDT, CDR2 FYEKMQ (reference sequence). This CDR3 is built from 17 residues. V lost 1 base, J lost 5 bases, and 12 bases stayed unmatched. As DNA, the CDR3 is TGTGCCAGCAGCTTAGCTTCCGGGACTAGTCGGGTGGAGACCCAGTACTTC. Protein: CASSLASGTSRVETQYF.

The chain is built from TRBV28 and TRBJ1-3; D remains unclear. This CDR3 region has 14 residues. CDR1 is MDHEN and CDR2 is SYDVKM in the germline V gene. The V gene lost 6 bases and the J gene lost 9 bases, with 18 bases spanning the gap. In nucleotides, the CDR3 is TGTGCCAGCAGCCTTATTGGGGATCCGCCCACCATATATTTT. The encoded protein is CASSLIGDPPTIYF. Using reference TRBV28 and TRBJ1-3 for the parts outside the CDR3, the full variable domain is DVKVTQSSRYLVKRTGEKVFLECVQDMDHENMFWYRQDPGLGLRLIYFSYDVKMKEKGDIPEGYSVSREKKERFSLILESASTNQTSMYLCASSLIGDPPTIYFGEGSWLTVV.

The chain links TRBV12-3 or TRBV12-4 to TRBJ1-5; TRBD1 agrees at 7 bases. The CDR3 has 15 residues. Trimming cost V 5 bases and J 3 bases; bases outside gene matches: 7. CDR3 coding DNA: TGTGCCAGCAGTCTACCTGGGACAGCCAATCAGCCCCAGCATTTT. Its protein product is CASSLPGTANQPQHF.

The rearrangement uses TRBV20-1 and TRBJ2-3, with 14 bases matching TRBD2. The germline V gene has CDR1 DFQATT and CDR2 SNEGSKA (reference sequence). The CDR3 sequence is 16 residues long. Trimming removed 1 base from V and 5 bases from J; junction bases left unmatched: 5. The CDR3 coding sequence is TGCAGTGCTAGAGGGGGACTAGCGGGGGAGGGAGATACGCAGTATTTT. Translation gives CSARGGLAGEGDTQYF.

J is TRBJ2-5 and V is TRBV15; possible D gene TRBD2, 6 bases. V lost 5 bases and J lost 1, with 14 bases in between. This CDR3 is built from 15 residues. Germline CDR1 reads LNHNV; CDR2 reads YYDKDF (reference sequence). The CDR3 here is CATSPLALVQETQYF. CDR3 DNA: TGTGCCACCAGCCCACTAGCCTTAGTCCAAGAGACCCAGTACTTC.

The V gene is TRBV11-2, the J gene TRBJ2-6; D is perhaps TRBD2 (5 bases). V was shortened by 3 bases and J by 0 bases, with 6 bases between the two germline ends. This CDR3 comprises 15 residues. The germline V gene has CDR1 SGHAT and CDR2 FQNNGV. Here the CDR3 DNA reads TGTGCCAGCAGCTTTAGCGCCTCTGGGGCCAACGTCCTGACTTTC. Amino acid sequence: CASSFSASGANVLTF.

This chain uses TRBV7-6 with TRBJ1-6; 7 bases fit TRBD1. The CDR3 has 15 residues. V gave up 2 bases and J gave up 6 bases; unmatched junction bases: 4. CDR1 is SGHVS, CDR2 FNYEAQ, per germline. The CDR3 region has the DNA TGTGCCAGCAGCTTATTCAGGGGGATTAATTCACCCCTCCACTTT. Encoded protein: CASSLFRGINSPLHF.

This sequence joins TRBV28 and TRBJ2-7, with 7 bases lining up with TRBD1. V lost 5 bases to trimming and J lost 2 bases; unmatched junction nucleotides: 6. Germline lookup yields CDR1 MDHEN and CDR2 SYDVKM. The CDR3 extends over 14 amino acids. The CDR3 sequence is CASSPATGPYEQYF. CDR3 bases: TGTGCCAGCAGTCCTGCGACAGGGCCCTACGAGCAGTACTTC. The full variable domain, in which reference TRBV28 and TRBJ2-7 provide the parts outside the CDR3, is DVKVTQSSRYLVKRTGEKVFLECVQDMDHENMFWYRQDPGLGLRLIYFSYDVKMKEKGDIPEGYSVSREKKERFSLILESASTNQTSMYLCASSPATGPYEQYFGPGTRLTVT.

This clonotype was counted a few times. This chain joins TRBV4-1 and TRBJ2-1, with 10 bases lining up with TRBD2. This CDR3 contains 17 residues. V dropped 5 bases and J dropped 7; count of bases not matched to a gene: 14. Germline assignment: CDR1 MGHRA and CDR2 YSYEKL. The CDR3 loop reads CASSSETVAGGQNEQFF. CDR3 coding DNA: TGCGCCAGCAGCTCGGAGACGGTAGCGGGGGGCCAGAATGAGCAGTTCTTC.

This clonotype was observed a few times. The chain uses TRBV12-3 or TRBV12-4 and TRBJ1-1; no clear D. The ends were cut back, 1 base at V and 5 bases at J, with 14 bases in the middle. The CDR3 has 15 amino acids. CDR3 DNA: TGTGCCAGCAGTTTAGTTTTGGATTTGGGAACTGAAGCTTTCTTT. Residues: CASSLVLDLGTEAFF.

J is TRBJ2-7 and V is TRBV16, with D uncertain. Germline V gene data show CDR1 as KGHSY and CDR2 as FQNENV. The ends were cut back, 2 bases at V and 3 bases at J, with 11 bases in the middle. The CDR3 runs to 14 residues. CDR3 bases: TGTGCCAGCAGCCAAGGCGGAAAAGTCTACGAGCAGTACTTC. Translating it yields CASSQGGKVYEQYF. Combining the CDR3 with reference TRBV16 and TRBJ2-7 gives the whole variable domain GEEVAQTPKHLVRGEGQKAKLYCAPIKGHSYVFWYQQVLKNEFKFLISFQNENVFDETGMPKERFSAKCLPNSPCSLEIQATKLEDSAVYFCASSQGGKVYEQYFGPGTRLTVT.

This clonotype was counted once. The gene calls are TRBV12-3 or TRBV12-4 and TRBJ1-1; D is possibly TRBD1 (6 bases). The CDR3 contains 11 residues. The V and J ends lost 9 bases and 5 bases respectively, with 10 bases between them. The CDR3 DNA reads TGTGCCAGTGGGGGCGGGACTGAAGCTTTCTTT. Translated: CASGGGTEAFF.

This clonotype was observed a few times. The CDR3 DNA is TGTGCCAGCAGTCCCGAACCGGGGGATCAGCCCCAGCATTTT. Translating gives CASSPEPGDQPQHF. J is TRBJ1-5 and V is TRBV12-3 or TRBV12-4, with D possibly TRBD1 on 5 matching bases. V dropped 5 bases and J dropped 5 bases, with 13 bases sitting between them. The CDR3 loop spans 14 amino acids.